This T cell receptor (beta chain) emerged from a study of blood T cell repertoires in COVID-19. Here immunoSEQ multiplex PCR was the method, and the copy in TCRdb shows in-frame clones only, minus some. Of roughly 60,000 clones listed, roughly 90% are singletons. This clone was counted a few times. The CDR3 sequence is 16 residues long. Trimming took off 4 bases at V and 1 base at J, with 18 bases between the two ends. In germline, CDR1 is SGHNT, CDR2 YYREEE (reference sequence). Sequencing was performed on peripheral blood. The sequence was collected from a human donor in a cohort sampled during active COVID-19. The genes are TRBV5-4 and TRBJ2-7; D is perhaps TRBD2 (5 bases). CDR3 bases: TGTGCCAGCAGCCCGGAACCCACGGCGGGTTCCTACGAGCAGTACTTC. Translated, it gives CASSPEPTAGSYEQYF.